Listed here is a single T cell receptor (beta chain). Its antigen remains unidentified. Compared with germline, one end of the junction differs, possibly owing to a read error. Together with a sample-barcoded 5' primer, a J-beta primer mix was included in a second PCR lasting about 7 to 11 cycles. TCRdb reanalysed the 5' RACE reads using MiXCR and keeps one entry per CDR3 protein. The table has about 1,600,000 distinct CDR3 sequences, 42% seen once. This specimen comes from a study of blood T cells in healthy people across ages. Study-level results: In these data, TCR beta diversity tracked strongly with naive T cell percentage. Unsorted PBMCs prevented conclusive naive versus antigen-experienced comparison. Donor CMV status was unknown, possibly confounding expanded clonotype changes. Per million T cells, TCR beta diversity dropped about linearly as age rose.

The CDR3 sequence is 12 residues long. The receptor comes from a woman younger than 30 in good health. The sample consisted of blood. The genes are TRBV12-3 or TRBV12-4 and TRBJ2-5; D may be TRBD1 or TRBD2 (5 bases each). The better agreement between TRBJ2-7 and the DNA end casts doubt on the J call. CDR3 sequence reads: CAGSNGADEQYF. In DNA, the CDR3 is TGTGCCGGCAGCAACGGGGCGGACGAGCAGTACTTC.